This paragraph covers one TCR beta chain sequence. What it binds is unknown. TCRdb keeps only in-frame clones here, not all; method: immunoSEQ multiplex PCR. The table has roughly 45,000 clones, 60% to 80% seen once. The data originate from a study of OX40 agonist ivuxolimab in advanced cancers. The overall study: Hepatocellular carcinoma, melanoma, renal cell or head and neck cancer occurred in dose-escalation patients. It was permissible to have had prior anti-PD-1, anti-PD-L1 or anti-CTLA-4 therapy, and around 43% had some. General observations from the study: Dose levels from 0.1 to 3.0 mg/kg saw CD4+ and CD8+ blood T cells expand clonally by week 6.

Trimming cost V 3 bases and J 8 bases; bases outside gene matches: 10. The CDR3 runs to 15 residues. Germline CDR1 and CDR2: SEHNR and FQNEAQ (reference sequence). This receptor was taken from an adult with an advanced solid tumor such as melanoma, head and neck, liver or kidney cancer. J is TRBJ2-1 and V is TRBV7-9; the match to TRBD1 covers 7 bases. The source was CD4+ or CD8+ T cells sorted from blood, collected in a trial of the OX40 agonist ivuxolimab. CDR3 residues: CASSFRDSIFYEQFF. CDR3 nucleotide sequence: TGTGCCAGCAGCTTCCGGGACAGTATATTCTATGAGCAGTTCTTC.